A selection of T cell receptor beta chains follows, all from one sample in a study of cytomegalovirus exposure and HLA in healthy donors. The assay was immunoSEQ multiplex PCR, and TCRdb's table has in-frame clones only and misses some. The table records some 80,000 clones, around 77% of them present only once. Specimen: PBMCs. The receptors shown here come from a man between 45 and 60 years old in good health and CMV-seronegative. CDR3s leave out the opening cysteine and the closing phenylalanine or tryptophan. The order of the fields is V gene, J gene, D gene, CDR3 protein. D genes are given only for firm matches.

v_call: TRBV18
j_call: TRBJ2-3
d_call: TRBD1
cdr3_aa: ASSHSQGNTDTQY

v_call: TRBV11-2
j_call: TRBJ2-5
d_call: TRBD1
cdr3_aa: ASSLGDRARQY

v_call: TRBV5-1
j_call: TRBJ1-1
d_call: TRBD1
cdr3_aa: ASSLDRGNTEAF

v_call: TRBV7-9
j_call: TRBJ1-1
d_call: .
cdr3_aa: ASSEGHPSGTEAF

v_call: TRBV30
j_call: TRBJ1-1
d_call: TRBD1
cdr3_aa: AWSRQGTSEAF

v_call: TRBV11-1
j_call: TRBJ2-3
d_call: TRBD2
cdr3_aa: ASSFDRGADTQY

v_call: TRBV28
j_call: TRBJ2-5
d_call: TRBD2
cdr3_aa: ASSSLTSLQETQY

v_call: TRBV5-1
j_call: TRBJ1-1
d_call: .
cdr3_aa: ASSLDAVNTEAF

v_call: TRBV18
j_call: TRBJ1-3
d_call: .
cdr3_aa: ASSPGRQGSGNTIY

v_call: TRBV6-5
j_call: TRBJ1-2
d_call: .
cdr3_aa: ASFPPGGRGYT

v_call: TRBV7-9
j_call: TRBJ1-2
d_call: .
cdr3_aa: ASSHPQGYGYT

v_call: TRBV27
j_call: TRBJ1-1
d_call: TRBD1
cdr3_aa: ASSLSSRGLTEAF

v_call: TRBV5-1
j_call: TRBJ1-2
d_call: .
cdr3_aa: ASSLGAGWNT

v_call: TRBV6-6
j_call: TRBJ2-7
d_call: .
cdr3_aa: ASSQGRASSYEQY

v_call: TRBV6-1
j_call: TRBJ1-6
d_call: TRBD1
cdr3_aa: ASSKGTARGNYNSPLH

v_call: TRBV6-1
j_call: TRBJ2-3
d_call: TRBD2
cdr3_aa: ASSGSGRLLPSTDTQY

v_call: TRBV11-3
j_call: TRBJ2-3
d_call: TRBD2
cdr3_aa: ASSSRLPAGGDTQY

v_call: TRBV23-1
j_call: TRBJ1-5
d_call: .
cdr3_aa: ASSPMDSRKDQPQH

v_call: TRBV27
j_call: TRBJ2-7
d_call: TRBD1
cdr3_aa: ASSRTGYEQY

v_call: TRBV2
j_call: TRBJ2-2
d_call: TRBD1
cdr3_aa: ASSTGGATGELF

v_call: TRBV5-6
j_call: TRBJ1-2
d_call: .
cdr3_aa: ASSLSGLSYT

v_call: TRBV6-6
j_call: TRBJ2-5
d_call: TRBD2
cdr3_aa: ASTSSGGGLTQY

v_call: TRBV7-2
j_call: TRBJ1-3
d_call: .
cdr3_aa: ASSLARGGRNTIY

v_call: TRBV6-1
j_call: TRBJ1-2
d_call: .
cdr3_aa: ASSGTDRRGYT

v_call: TRBV28
j_call: TRBJ1-1
d_call: TRBD1
cdr3_aa: ASRDAGTGSPEAF

v_call: TRBV5-4
j_call: TRBJ2-3
d_call: TRBD1
cdr3_aa: ASSRTGGETDTQY

v_call: TRBV7-2
j_call: TRBJ2-5
d_call: .
cdr3_aa: ASSPQAGFLGQETQY

v_call: TRBV9
j_call: TRBJ1-1
d_call: .
cdr3_aa: ASSARQTNTEAF

v_call: TRBV5-1
j_call: TRBJ1-1
d_call: .
cdr3_aa: ASSFTLNTEAF

v_call: TRBV7-2
j_call: TRBJ2-3
d_call: TRBD2
cdr3_aa: ASSASGGAYTQY

v_call: TRBV5-4
j_call: TRBJ2-1
d_call: .
cdr3_aa: ASSLGLSYNEQF

v_call: TRBV5-6
j_call: TRBJ2-1
d_call: .
cdr3_aa: ASRWGGGNEQF

v_call: TRBV5-4
j_call: TRBJ2-5
d_call: TRBD1
cdr3_aa: ASSLEDRGLETQY

v_call: TRBV5-1
j_call: TRBJ1-4
d_call: .
cdr3_aa: ASSSITGSKKLF

v_call: TRBV11-2
j_call: TRBJ2-3
d_call: .
cdr3_aa: ASSLDRVGTDTQY

v_call: TRBV7-8
j_call: TRBJ2-7
d_call: .
cdr3_aa: ASSLAVVSLSYEQY

v_call: TRBV6-1
j_call: TRBJ1-1
d_call: .
cdr3_aa: ASTPSQGRAF

v_call: TRBV19
j_call: TRBJ1-4
d_call: .
cdr3_aa: ASSIDSFMGDLNEKLF

v_call: TRBV28
j_call: TRBJ1-5
d_call: .
cdr3_aa: ASSLFVWGGGNQPQH

v_call: TRBV19
j_call: TRBJ2-1
d_call: TRBD1
cdr3_aa: ASSTYGTGVRLGEQF

v_call: TRBV11-3
j_call: TRBJ2-7
d_call: .
cdr3_aa: ASSLESGRNPYEQY

v_call: TRBV28
j_call: TRBJ1-2
d_call: TRBD1
cdr3_aa: ASSPGQVVYGYT

v_call: TRBV29-1
j_call: TRBJ2-3
d_call: .
cdr3_aa: SVDRGRTDTQY

v_call: TRBV21-1
j_call: TRBJ1-1
d_call: .
cdr3_aa: ASSTPGTGDTEAF

v_call: TRBV5-1
j_call: TRBJ1-1
d_call: TRBD1
cdr3_aa: ASSSGTGSMTEAF

v_call: TRBV14
j_call: TRBJ2-1
d_call: .
cdr3_aa: ASSQEGLGYNEQF

v_call: TRBV5-1
j_call: TRBJ1-6
d_call: .
cdr3_aa: ASSLGGKADSPLH

v_call: TRBV7-9
j_call: TRBJ2-2
d_call: TRBD1
cdr3_aa: ASSLRTGGSGELF

v_call: TRBV5-1
j_call: TRBJ2-1
d_call: TRBD2
cdr3_aa: ASSREGTSYNEQF

v_call: TRBV18
j_call: TRBJ1-1
d_call: .
cdr3_aa: ASSPGGTVNTEAF

v_call: TRBV4-2
j_call: TRBJ2-3
d_call: TRBD2
cdr3_aa: ASSHERRGGTDTQY

v_call: TRBV6-1
j_call: TRBJ1-3
d_call: TRBD1
cdr3_aa: ASSARSSRQGRTGNTIY

v_call: TRBV27
j_call: TRBJ1-1
d_call: .
cdr3_aa: ASRPALTGDTEAF

v_call: TRBV21-1
j_call: TRBJ2-7
d_call: .
cdr3_aa: ASSPRPGQY

v_call: TRBV5-1
j_call: TRBJ1-2
d_call: .
cdr3_aa: ASCPGEGCYGYT

v_call: TRBV11-1
j_call: TRBJ2-4
d_call: TRBD1
cdr3_aa: ASSPKPGGAKNIQY